This T cell receptor beta chain was profiled in a study of OX40 agonist ivuxolimab in advanced cancers. About the study as a whole: Ivuxolimab, which targeted the costimulatory receptor OX40 (CD134), was an agonistic, fully human IgG2 monoclonal antibody. Intravenous ivuxolimab was administered to patients every 2 weeks at six dose levels: 0.01, 0.1, 0.3, 1.5, 3 and 10 mg/kg. Among the 50 to 55 dose-escalation patients, 19 had hepatocellular carcinoma, around 15 melanoma, 9 renal cell carcinoma and 9 head and neck cancer. The dose-escalation cohort was 82.7% male with a mean age of roughly 62 years, ranging from roughly 23 to 80. Prior anti-PD-1, anti-PD-L1 or anti-CTLA-4 therapy was permitted, and approximately 39% of dose-escalation patients had received checkpoint inhibitors. Partial responses were achieved by three dose-escalation patients, of whom one had hepatocellular carcinoma and two had cutaneous melanoma. Peripheral TCRbeta sequencing aimed to test whether ivuxolimab altered TCR sequence diversity and caused clonal T-cell expansion. The paper describes the monotherapy dose-escalation part (N of about 52 patients) of the phase I trial of ivuxolimab.

Measured from the cysteine to the phenylalanine, the CDR3 is 14 residues long. Just CDR3 DNA is preserved here, 42 bases in frame from base 1. Based on the germline V gene, the CDR1 and CDR2 sequences are LGHNA and YSLEER. Here V drops 4 bases and J drops 2 bases, and the junction holds 3 bases not matched to any gene. To sequence the TCRbeta CDR3 region, genomic DNA was isolated from the sorted cells. The immunoSEQ Assay was used to sequence the TCRbeta CDR3 regions. The immuneACCESS repertoire file appears here via TCRdb, limited to in-frame rearrangements. These files lack a portion of the clones; in checked studies, under half of the deficit traces to unresolved V genes, and the cause of the others is not known. The sample table shows about 24,000 clones, and around 83% are seen once. The top ten clonotypes cover roughly 17% of the sample. Of note for this clone: This receptor's antigen is unknown. Base qualities are not provided; no much larger clone lies one nucleotide away.

The trial excluded patients who had a history of autoimmune disease or were on systemic immunosuppression. Peripheral blood for TCR sequencing was drawn from every dose cohort at baseline, at cycle 4 day 1 and at cycle 7 day 1. The samples were taken from a phase I, first-in-human, multicenter, open-label dose-escalation trial of ivuxolimab. The trial enrolled adults with locally advanced or metastatic head and neck squamous cell, hepatocellular, melanoma or renal cell carcinoma. CD4+ and CD8+ T cells were sorted separately from peripheral blood before TCR sequencing. General conclusions and limits of the study: In the 0.1-3.0 mg/kg groups, partial responders had among the lowest normalized peripheral clonal expansion, particularly in CD8+ T cells. Low levels of normalized T-cell clonal expansion were also seen in some nonresponding patients. Clonal expansion of both CD4+ and CD8+ blood T cells was observed from baseline to week 6 at doses 0.1 to 3.0 mg/kg. Which antigens the clonally expanded peripheral T cells were specific for was not determined. After ivuxolimab, more expanded clones were found on average in CD8+ T cells than in CD4+ T cells.

The clonotype was recovered from an adult with an advanced solid tumor such as melanoma, head and neck, liver or kidney cancer. Here the sequenced sample was CD4+ or CD8+ T cells sorted from blood, taken in a trial of the OX40 agonist ivuxolimab. The chain couples TRBV4-3 to TRBJ2-5, with 8 bases in between that match TRBD2. The CDR3 here reads CASSPGLAQETQYF. The DNA sequence follows: TGCGCCAGCAGCCCCGGACTAGCTCAAGAGACCCAGTACTTC.